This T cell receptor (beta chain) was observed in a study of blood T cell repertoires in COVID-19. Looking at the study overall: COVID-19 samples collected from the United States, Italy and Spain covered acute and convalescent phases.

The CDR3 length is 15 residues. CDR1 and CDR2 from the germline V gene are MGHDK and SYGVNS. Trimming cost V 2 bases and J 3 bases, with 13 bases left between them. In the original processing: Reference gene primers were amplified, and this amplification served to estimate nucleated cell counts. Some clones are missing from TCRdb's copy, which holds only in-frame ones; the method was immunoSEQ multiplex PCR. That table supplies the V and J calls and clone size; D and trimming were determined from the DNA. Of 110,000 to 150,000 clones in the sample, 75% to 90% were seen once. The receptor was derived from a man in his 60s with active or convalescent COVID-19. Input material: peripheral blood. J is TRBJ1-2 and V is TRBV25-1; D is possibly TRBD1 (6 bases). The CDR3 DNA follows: TGTGCCAGCAGTGAAGGAAGGACAGAGCACTATGGCTACACCTTC. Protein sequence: CASSEGRTEHYGYTF.